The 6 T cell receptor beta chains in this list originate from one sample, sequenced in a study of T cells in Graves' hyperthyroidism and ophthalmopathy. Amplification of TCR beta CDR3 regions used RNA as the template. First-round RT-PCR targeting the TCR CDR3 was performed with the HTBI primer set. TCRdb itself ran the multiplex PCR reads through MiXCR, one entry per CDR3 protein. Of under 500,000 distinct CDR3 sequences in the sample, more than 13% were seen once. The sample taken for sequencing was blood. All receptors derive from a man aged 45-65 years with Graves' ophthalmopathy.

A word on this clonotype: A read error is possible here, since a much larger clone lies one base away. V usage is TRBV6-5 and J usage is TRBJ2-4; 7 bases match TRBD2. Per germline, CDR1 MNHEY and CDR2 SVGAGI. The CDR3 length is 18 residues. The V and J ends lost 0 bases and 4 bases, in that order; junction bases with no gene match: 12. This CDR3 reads CASSYSIGGIGSKNIQYF. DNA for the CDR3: TGTGCCAGCAGTTACTCGATCGGGGGGATAGGGAGTAAAAACATTCAGTACTTC.

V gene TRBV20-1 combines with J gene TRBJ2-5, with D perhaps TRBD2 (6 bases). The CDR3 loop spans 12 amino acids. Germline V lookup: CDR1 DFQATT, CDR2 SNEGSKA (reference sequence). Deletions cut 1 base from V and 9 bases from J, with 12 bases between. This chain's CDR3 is CSARGLPGAQYF. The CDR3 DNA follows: TGCAGTGCTAGAGGCCTACCGGGGGCCCAGTACTTC.

CDR3 region: CASSSTLIAGGKYEQYF. CDR3 DNA sequence: TGTGCCAGCAGCTCAACCCTTATAGCGGGAGGGAAATACGAGCAGTACTTC. The chain is built from TRBV13 and TRBJ2-7, with TRBD2 matching 11 bases. The CDR3 consists of 17 residues. The germline V gene encodes CDR1 PRHDT and CDR2 FYEKMQ (reference sequence). Trimming cost V 4 bases and J 4 bases; bases outside gene matches: 12. Combining the CDR3 with reference TRBV13 and TRBJ2-7 gives the whole variable domain AAGVIQSPRHLIKEKRETATLKCYPIPRHDTVYWYQQGPGQDPQFLISFYEKMQSDKGSIPDRFSAQQFSDYHSELNMSSLELGDSALYFCASSSTLIAGGKYEQYFGPGTRLTVT.

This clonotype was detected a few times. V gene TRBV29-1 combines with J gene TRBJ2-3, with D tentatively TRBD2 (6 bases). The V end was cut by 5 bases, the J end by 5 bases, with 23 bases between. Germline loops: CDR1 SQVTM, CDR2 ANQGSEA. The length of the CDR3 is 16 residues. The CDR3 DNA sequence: TGCAGCGTTATTTTGGGGGGACTCATGGAGAGAGATACGCAGTATTTT. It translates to CSVILGGLMERDTQYF.

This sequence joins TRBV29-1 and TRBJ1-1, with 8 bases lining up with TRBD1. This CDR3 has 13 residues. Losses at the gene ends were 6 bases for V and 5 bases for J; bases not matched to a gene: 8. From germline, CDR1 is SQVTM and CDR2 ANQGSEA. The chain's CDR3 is CSVGDRGVTEAFF. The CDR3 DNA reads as TGCAGCGTCGGCGACAGGGGAGTTACTGAAGCTTTCTTT. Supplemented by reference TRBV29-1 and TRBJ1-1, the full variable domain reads SAVISQKPSRDICQRGTSLTIQCQVDSQVTMMFWYRQQPGQSLTLIATANQGSEATYESGFVIDKFPISRPNLTFSTLTVSNMSPEDSSIYLCSVGDRGVTEAFFGQGTRLTVV.

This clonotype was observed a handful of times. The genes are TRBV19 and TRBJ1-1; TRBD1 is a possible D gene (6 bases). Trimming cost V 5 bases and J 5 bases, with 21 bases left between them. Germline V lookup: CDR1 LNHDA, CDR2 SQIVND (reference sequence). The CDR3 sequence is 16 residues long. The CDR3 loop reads CASSVRDTGEGTEAFF. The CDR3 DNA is TGTGCCAGTAGTGTAAGGGACACAGGAGAGGGAACTGAAGCTTTCTTT.